This TCR beta chain comes out of a study of radiotherapy plus CTLA-4 blockade in lung cancer. The data were produced by immunoSEQ multiplex PCR, yet TCRdb's version contains in-frame clones alone and is incomplete. The table shows about 49,000 clones, with roughly 84% occurring only once. In the case of this clone: Its antigen remains unidentified.

Germline V gives CDR1 SQVTM, CDR2 ANQGSEA. V lost 7 bases to trimming and J lost 6 bases; unmatched junction nucleotides: 14. The CDR3 covers 15 residues. General observations from the study: Reports identified early blood T cell clone dynamics, with interferon-beta, as the best response predictor.

The origin of this receptor is a human donor with non-small cell lung cancer whose response to radiotherapy plus ipilimumab could not be evaluated. The sample consisted of peripheral blood, taken from a patient treated with radiotherapy plus ipilimumab. The chain is built from TRBV29-1 and TRBJ2-2, with 7 bases aligning to TRBD2. The CDR3 bases are TGCAGCGATAGTCCGGGCCCCCGGGGGGCCGGGGAGCTGTTTTTT. This translates into CSDSPGPRGAGELFF.